The next 32 T cell receptor beta chains were all read from a single sample in a study of T cell responses to AZD1222 COVID-19 vaccine. Using immunoSEQ multiplex PCR, the repertoire was profiled, and TCRdb retains in-frame clones only, with some absent. This table holds about 120,000 clones, approximately 93% found once. The sequences come from peripheral blood, collected on day 0 of AZD1222 vaccination. These receptors were obtained from an adult in good health.

The chain links TRBV28 to TRBJ1-5, with D hard to call. V lost 2 bases and J lost 5, with 7 bases in between. The CDR3 is 13 residues long. Germline V gene data show CDR1 as MDHEN and CDR2 as SYDVKM. CDR3 sequence: CASSLRTYQPQHF. CDR3 sequence (DNA): TGTGCCAGCAGTTTACGAACTTATCAGCCCCAGCATTTT.

In DNA, the CDR3 is TGTGCCAGCAGCATAGGTCCGGGGGCATACGAGCAGTACTTC. Translated, it gives CASSIGPGAYEQYF. The gene calls are TRBV11-2 and TRBJ2-7; D may correspond to TRBD1 or TRBD2 (6 bases each). Per the germline V gene, CDR1 is SGHAT and CDR2 is FQNNGV. V was clipped by 5 bases and J by 4 bases, with 15 bases between them. CDR3 length: 14 amino acids.

This sequence joins TRBV5-1 and TRBJ1-5, with 9 bases matching TRBD1. This CDR3 is built from 16 residues. V trimming: 4 bases; J trimming: 5 bases; junction bases outside the gene matches: 10. The germline CDR1 and CDR2 sequences are SGHRS and YFSETQ. CDR3 nucleotides: TGCGCCAGCAGCATCGGGACAGGGCCGGGAGATCAGCCCCAGCATTTT. Amino acids: CASSIGTGPGDQPQHF.

The chain recombines TRBV4-2 with TRBJ1-3; no reliable D call. The germline CDR1 and CDR2 sequences are LGHNA and YNFKEQ. Trimming stripped 0 bases from V and 7 bases from J, with 16 bases between. The CDR3 is made up of 16 amino acids. The CDR3 bases are TGTGCCAGCAGCCAAGAATCTTTGCTCGTGATGAACACCATATATTTT. It is translated as CASSQESLLVMNTIYF.

The rearrangement joins TRBV4-1 to TRBJ2-3, with 7 bases identical to TRBD1. This CDR3 has 16 residues. The J segment lost 7 bases and the V segment lost 3 bases, leaving 13 bases of the junction unmatched. Looked up from germline, CDR1 is MGHRA and CDR2 is YSYEKL. The chain's CDR3 is CASSQNPGRTGYTQYF. CDR3 bases: TGCGCCAGCAGCCAGAACCCCGGAAGGACAGGTTATACGCAGTATTTT.

The rearrangement joins TRBV5-1 to TRBJ2-2, with 7 bases matching TRBD2. The germline CDR1 and CDR2 sequences are SGHRS and YFSETQ. This CDR3 contains 14 residues. J was trimmed by 3 bases and V by 2 bases; bases with no gene match: 1. CDR3: CASSLRGDTGELFF. DNA of the CDR3: TGCGCCAGCAGCTTACGGGGGGACACCGGGGAGCTGTTTTTT.

The J gene is TRBJ1-2, the V gene TRBV15; D unclear. The germline CDR1 and CDR2 sequences are LNHNV and YYDKDF (reference sequence). The CDR3 is 13 residues long. Trimming pared 2 bases from V and 4 bases from J, leaving 8 bases between. CDR3 in amino acids: CATSRWSTYGYTF. The CDR3 nucleotides are TGTGCCACCAGCAGATGGAGCACCTATGGCTACACCTTC. The full variable domain, with the rest looked up from reference TRBV15 and TRBJ1-2, is DAMVIQNPRYQVTQFGKPVTLSCSQTLNHNVMYWYQQKSSQAPKLLFHYYDKDFNNEADTPDNFQSRRPNTSFCFLDIRSPGLGDTAMYLCATSRWSTYGYTFGSGTRLTVV.

The chain links TRBV9 to TRBJ2-4; 7 bases are shared with TRBD2. This CDR3 is 15 amino acids long. J gave up 5 bases and V 0 bases, and 5 bases lay outside the gene matches. The germline CDR1 and CDR2 sequences are SGDLS and YYNGEE. The DNA for the CDR3 is TGTGCCAGCAGCGTAGATGCGGGAGCACAAAACATTCAGTACTTC. Amino acid sequence: CASSVDAGAQNIQYF. Drawing the rest from reference TRBV9 and TRBJ2-4, the complete variable domain is DSGVTQTPKHLITATGQRVTLRCSPRSGDLSVYWYQQSLDQGLQFLIQYYNGEERAKGNILERFSAQQFPDLHSELNLSSLELGDSALYFCASSVDAGAQNIQYFGAGTRLSVL.

The genes are TRBV7-9 and TRBJ1-2; D not certain. Per germline, CDR1 SEHNR and CDR2 FQNEAQ (reference sequence). The V end was cut by 5 bases, the J end by 0 bases, with 7 bases between. This CDR3 has 13 amino acids. The CDR3 DNA sequence: TGTGCCAGCAGCCCATCCACTAACTATGGCTACACCTTC. Translating it yields CASSPSTNYGYTF.

This CDR3 is CATSRGGPDETQYF. CDR3 bases: TGTGCCACCAGCAGAGGGGGGCCGGACGAGACCCAGTACTTC. The chain has TRBV15 and TRBJ2-5, with a tentative D call TRBD1 (6 bases). The germline V gene encodes CDR1 LNHNV and CDR2 YYDKDF (reference sequence). The CDR3 is made up of 14 amino acids. V gave up 1 base and J gave up 5 bases, with 11 bases separating them. The full variable domain, completed using reference TRBV15 and TRBJ2-5, is DAMVIQNPRYQVTQFGKPVTLSCSQTLNHNVMYWYQQKSSQAPKLLFHYYDKDFNNEADTPDNFQSRRPNTSFCFLDIRSPGLGDTAMYLCATSRGGPDETQYFGPGTRLLVL.

The chain carries TRBV2 and TRBJ1-5; D not resolved. V was trimmed by 6 bases and J by 11 bases, leaving 11 bases between them. The germline CDR1 and CDR2 sequences are SNHLY and FYNNEI. The CDR3 sequence is 11 residues long. CDR3 coding DNA: TGTGCCAGCAGGAGGATTGGGACCCAGCATTTT. As protein: CASRRIGTQHF.

This chain links TRBV6-2 or TRBV6-3 with TRBJ2-1, with D maybe TRBD1 (5 bases). The germline V gene encodes CDR1 MNHEY and CDR2 SVGEGT. This CDR3 comprises 13 residues. V lost 2 bases and J lost 8, with 10 bases in between. The chain's CDR3 is CASSYVRAHEQFF. CDR3 DNA: TGTGCCAGCAGTTACGTCAGGGCTCATGAGCAGTTCTTC.

This clone appeared a single time. This chain connects TRBV5-6 to TRBJ1-4; TRBD1 is a possible D gene (6 bases). Looked up from germline, CDR1 is SGHDT and CDR2 is YYEEEE. V lost 4 bases and J lost 5, with 15 bases in between. The CDR3 is made up of 15 amino acids. CDR3 nucleotides: TGTGCCAGCAGCAGGAACCGGGACACGAATGAAAAACTGTTTTTT. Protein sequence: CASSRNRDTNEKLFF.

The chain links TRBV4-1 to TRBJ1-1; no clear D gene. The germline CDR1 and CDR2 sequences are MGHRA and YSYEKL. Trimming removed 2 bases from V and 0 bases from J, with 4 bases in between. The CDR3 sequence is 13 residues long. CDR3 amino acids: CASSQFLNTEAFF. Here the CDR3 DNA reads TGCGCCAGCAGCCAATTTCTGAACACTGAAGCTTTCTTT.

J is TRBJ1-6 and V is TRBV4-1; 7 nucleotides line up with TRBD1. V lost 7 bases, J lost 6 bases, and 6 bases stayed unmatched. This CDR3 region has 14 residues. Germline values: CDR1 MGHRA, CDR2 YSYEKL. The CDR3 loop reads CASTGGQINSPLHF. CDR3 DNA sequence: TGCGCCAGCACCGGGGGACAGATTAATTCACCCCTCCACTTT.

The chain has TRBV27 and TRBJ2-1; 8 bases are a match to TRBD2. From germline, CDR1 is MNHEY and CDR2 SMNVEV (reference sequence). This CDR3 spans 11 amino acids. V lost 4 bases and J lost 15; bases outside the gene matches: 5. The CDR3 DNA reads as TGTGCCAGCAGTTCACTAGCGGTGGTGTTCTTC. Amino acid sequence: CASSSLAVVFF.

This chain connects TRBV28 to TRBJ2-2, with D perhaps matching TRBD2 (6 bases). With 4 bases removed from V and 4 bases from J, the gap between germline ends came to 10 bases. CDR3 length equals 14 residues. The germline V gene has CDR1 MDHEN and CDR2 SYDVKM. CDR3 residues: CASSWRVGTGELFF. DNA of the CDR3: TGTGCCAGCAGTTGGAGGGTAGGCACCGGGGAGCTGTTTTTT.

This clone was found a few times. The J gene is TRBJ1-6, the V gene TRBV4-1; unclear D gene. The germline V gene encodes CDR1 MGHRA and CDR2 YSYEKL. V lost 4 bases and J lost 5, with 9 bases in between. The CDR3 runs 14 residues. The CDR3 sequence: CASSPQLNNSPLHF. The CDR3 nucleotides are TGCGCCAGCAGCCCTCAGCTTAATAATTCACCCCTCCACTTT.

This chain connects TRBV18 to TRBJ1-2; 10 positions match TRBD1. This CDR3 contains 14 residues. V gave up 3 bases and J gave up 8 bases; unmatched junction bases: 6. CDR1 and CDR2 (germline): KGHSH, LQKENI. The CDR3 loop is CASSPRDRGGGYTF. The CDR3 DNA reads TGTGCCAGCTCACCTCGGGACAGGGGAGGCGGCTACACCTTC.

V is TRBV18 and J is TRBJ2-7; TRBD2 matches at 12 bases. V was pared by 3 bases and J by 4 bases, with 4 bases of the junction left unmatched. CDR1 is KGHSH and CDR2 is LQKENI in the germline V gene. The CDR3 runs 15 residues. The CDR3 sequence is CASSPGLAGIYEQYF. Here the CDR3 DNA reads TGTGCCAGCTCACCCGGACTAGCGGGAATATACGAGCAGTACTTC.

The rearrangement links TRBV3-1 (or the pseudogene TRBV3-2) to TRBJ2-1; 10 bases are shared with TRBD2. CDR1 is LGHDT, CDR2 YNNKEL, per germline (reference sequence). This CDR3 spans 15 amino acids. Trimming removed 1 base from V and 4 bases from J; junction bases left unmatched: 1. The CDR3 nucleotides read TGTGCCAGCAGCCAAGCAGCGGGGGGGTACAATGAGCAGTTCTTC. Translating it yields CASSQAAGGYNEQFF.

The J gene is TRBJ1-1, the V gene TRBV24-1; unclear D gene. The ends were cut back, 11 bases at V and 3 bases at J, with 12 bases in the middle. CDR1 and CDR2 from the germline V gene are KGHDR and SFDVKD. CDR3 length: 12 residues. The CDR3 region is CAILPGDTEAFF. The CDR3 bases are TGTGCCATACTACCGGGTGACACTGAAGCTTTCTTT.

The chain joins TRBV5-6 to TRBJ2-2; the match to TRBD2 covers 8 bases. CDR3 length: 17 residues. Germline V gene sequence: CDR1 SGHDT, CDR2 YYEEEE. V was pared by 2 bases and J by 2 bases, with 8 bases of the junction left unmatched. The DNA for the CDR3 is TGTGCCAGCAGCTTATCAAGCGGGAGCACAAACACCGGGGAGCTGTTTTTT. Translating it yields CASSLSSGSTNTGELFF.

This chain uses TRBV14 with TRBJ1-5; 7 bases align to TRBD1. This CDR3 is 14 amino acids long. The V gene end was trimmed by 6 bases and the J gene end by 4 bases; junction bases not matched to a gene: 6. The V gene's germline CDR1 is SGHDN and CDR2 FVKESK. This chain's CDR3 is CASRPDRENQPQHF. CDR3 bases: TGTGCCAGCAGACCTGACAGGGAAAATCAGCCCCAGCATTTT.

The rearrangement links TRBV9 to TRBJ2-2, with 7 positions matching TRBD1. With 8 bases clipped from V and 3 bases from J, the junction kept 10 bases outside the gene matches. The length of the CDR3 is 15 residues. The germline gives CDR1 SGDLS, CDR2 YYNGEE. The CDR3 nucleotides read TGTGCCAGTCGAGAGGGGGCCGGTCACACCGGGGAGCTGTTTTTT. Translated: CASREGAGHTGELFF.

This chain uses TRBV15 with TRBJ1-3, with 12 bases lining up with TRBD1. Germline V gene data show CDR1 as LNHNV and CDR2 as YYDKDF (reference sequence). With V trimmed by 2 bases and J by 5 bases, 4 bases remained unmatched. This CDR3 spans 16 amino acids. DNA for the CDR3: TGTGCCACCAGCAGACCCGGGACAGGGGGCAGAAACACCATATATTTT. Translation gives CATSRPGTGGRNTIYF. Full variable domain (outside the CDR3, taken from reference TRBV15 and TRBJ1-3): DAMVIQNPRYQVTQFGKPVTLSCSQTLNHNVMYWYQQKSSQAPKLLFHYYDKDFNNEADTPDNFQSRRPNTSFCFLDIRSPGLGDTAMYLCATSRPGTGGRNTIYFGEGSWLTVV.

The genes are TRBV6-5 and TRBJ1-1, with D perhaps TRBD1 (5 bases). The germline V gene encodes CDR1 MNHEY and CDR2 SVGAGI. The CDR3 sequence is 13 residues long. Trimming stripped 6 bases from V and 10 bases from J, with 18 bases between. Here the CDR3 reads CASRPGTAFGAFF. The CDR3 nucleotides are TGTGCCAGCAGGCCCGGGACCGCCTTTGGAGCTTTCTTT.

The chain recombines TRBV7-2 with TRBJ2-3; the D is unclear. CDR1 is SGHTA, CDR2 FQGNSA, per germline. The length of the CDR3 is 12 residues. Trimming cost V 4 bases and J 1 base, with 3 bases left between them. The CDR3 sequence: CASSWGTDTQYF. The CDR3, as DNA: TGTGCCAGCAGCTGGGGCACAGATACGCAGTATTTT.

This rearrangement joins TRBV27 to TRBJ1-5, with 7 nucleotides matching TRBD1. Per the germline V gene, CDR1 is MNHEY and CDR2 is SMNVEV (reference sequence). This CDR3 region has 15 residues. Trimming at V came to 5 bases and at J to 5 bases, leaving 9 bases not matched to a gene. The CDR3 region is CASSPSGGIYQPQHF. The CDR3 DNA is TGTGCCAGCAGTCCATCAGGGGGGATTTATCAGCCCCAGCATTTT.

This sequence joins TRBV14 and TRBJ2-7, with TRBD2 identical over 11 bases. Germline V CDR1 and CDR2: SGHDN, FVKESK. The CDR3 is 15 residues long. V dropped 4 bases and J dropped 4; count of bases not matched to a gene: 6. In DNA, the CDR3 is TGTGCCAGCAGCCCGAATAGCGGGAGGGGGTACGAGCAGTACTTC. Translated: CASSPNSGRGYEQYF.

The V call is TRBV18, the J call TRBJ1-5; 7 bases line up with TRBD1. With V trimmed by 5 bases and J by 3 bases, 7 bases remained unmatched. This CDR3 comprises 15 residues. Germline V gene data show CDR1 as KGHSH and CDR2 as LQKENI. The CDR3 region is CASSSTGFINQPQHF. In DNA, the CDR3 is TGTGCCAGCTCATCGACAGGGTTCATCAATCAGCCCCAGCATTTT.

The gene calls are TRBV6-5 and TRBJ2-3; D perhaps matches TRBD2 (6 bases). The CDR3 has 14 amino acids. Deletions cut 6 bases from V and 6 bases from J, with 16 bases between. Germline V gene data show CDR1 as MNHEY and CDR2 as SVGAGI. The chain's CDR3 is CASRLGLTGDTQYF. The CDR3 nucleotides read TGTGCCAGCAGACTCGGACTAACGGGGGATACGCAGTATTTT.